Below are 31 T cell receptor beta chains sequenced from a single sample in a study of blood T cell repertoires in COVID-19. Measured with immunoSEQ multiplex PCR; TCRdb has only the in-frame clones, and not every one. The table shows about 150,000 clones, with over 80% occurring only once. The source material was PBMCs or T cells enriched from blood (not recorded which). These receptors were collected from a man between 65 and 85 years old who had been exposed to COVID-19.

The genes are TRBV12-3 or TRBV12-4 and TRBJ2-5; TRBD2 matches 12 bases. There are 13 residues in the CDR3. The trim removed 6 bases at V and 5 bases at J, leaving 1 base unmatched. CDR3 bases: TGTGCCAGCAGGACTAGCGGGAGTGAGACCCAGTACTTC. Its translation: CASRTSGSETQYF.

The chain employs TRBV2 and TRBJ1-2; possible D gene TRBD1, 6 bases. The germline V gene has CDR1 SNHLY and CDR2 FYNNEI. V was trimmed by 5 bases and J by 2 bases, leaving 9 bases between them. The CDR3 runs to 13 residues. CDR3 amino acids: CASSRGQNYGYTF. DNA for the CDR3: TGTGCCAGCAGTAGAGGACAGAACTATGGCTACACCTTC. Full variable domain (outside the CDR3, taken from reference TRBV2 and TRBJ1-2): EPEVTQTPSHQVTQMGQEVILRCVPISNHLYFYWYRQILGQKVEFLVSFYNNEISEKSEIFDDQFSVERPDGSNFTLKIRSTKLEDSAMYFCASSRGQNYGYTFGSGTRLTVV.

The rearrangement joins TRBV5-6 to TRBJ2-3; perhaps TRBD2 as D (6 bases). The germline V and J ends were trimmed by 4 bases and 2 bases, with 17 bases remaining between them. Germline V gives CDR1 SGHDT, CDR2 YYEEEE. The length of the CDR3 is 16 residues. CDR3 residues: CASSDSNGGTTDTQYF. CDR3 nucleotide sequence: TGTGCCAGCAGCGATTCCAATGGGGGGACCACAGATACGCAGTATTTT.

This CDR3 is CASSLGQENTEAFF. In nucleotides, the CDR3 is TGTGCCAGCAGCTTAGGACAGGAGAACACTGAAGCTTTCTTT. The gene calls are TRBV7-9 and TRBJ1-1; weak D call: TRBD1 (6 bases). This CDR3 spans 14 amino acids. CDR1 and CDR2 (germline): SEHNR, FQNEAQ (reference sequence). Deletions cut 1 base from V and 1 base from J, with 7 bases between. Variable domain in full (rest from reference TRBV7-9 and TRBJ1-1): DTGVSQNPRHKITKRGQNVTFRCDPISEHNRLYWYRQTLGQGPEFLTYFQNEAQLEKSRLLSDRFSAERPKGSFSTLEIQRTEQGDSAMYLCASSLGQENTEAFFGQGTRLTVV.

The chain couples TRBV12-3 or TRBV12-4 to TRBJ2-7; D unclear. The V and J ends lost 3 bases and 0 bases respectively, with 6 bases between them. This CDR3 has 13 amino acids. The chain's CDR3 is CASSFSDSYEQYF. The CDR3 bases are TGTGCCAGCAGTTTTAGTGACTCCTACGAGCAGTACTTC.

This rearrangement joins TRBV5-1 to TRBJ2-7, with TRBD2 matching 10 bases. The germline gives CDR1 SGHRS, CDR2 YFSETQ. Losses at the gene ends were 3 bases for V and 5 bases for J; bases not matched to a gene: 8. The CDR3 length is 15 residues. The CDR3 coding sequence is TGCGCCAGCAGCTGGGGAGCGGGAGGGCAGAACGAGCAGTACTTC. The encoded protein is CASSWGAGGQNEQYF.

The V gene is TRBV4-1, the J gene TRBJ2-3; the match to TRBD2 covers 7 bases. This CDR3 is built from 16 residues. In germline, CDR1 is MGHRA, CDR2 YSYEKL. V shed 5 bases, J shed 1 base, and the junction held 9 bases outside the gene matches. The CDR3 here is CASSLMTSSGTDTQYF. CDR3 sequence (DNA): TGCGCCAGCAGCTTGATGACTAGCTCGGGCACAGATACGCAGTATTTT.

The rearrangement links TRBV4-3 to TRBJ1-4, with D maybe TRBD1 (5 bases). The CDR3 contains 15 residues. Germline loops: CDR1 LGHNA, CDR2 YSLEER. The V gene lost 0 bases and the J gene lost 2 bases, with 7 bases spanning the gap. The CDR3 region has the DNA TGCGCCAGCAGCCAAGACCGACAGACTAATGAAAAACTGTTTTTT. It specifies CASSQDRQTNEKLFF.

This rearrangement joins TRBV27 to TRBJ2-2; D is perhaps TRBD2 (7 bases). The germline gives CDR1 MNHEY, CDR2 SMNVEV (reference sequence). V shed 3 bases and J shed 2 bases, with 16 bases lying between them. This CDR3 is 17 amino acids long. The CDR3 DNA sequence: TGTGCCAGCAGTTTTGGGGGGGCATTTTTTAACACCGGGGAGCTGTTTTTT. Its protein product is CASSFGGAFFNTGELFF.

The V gene is TRBV5-1, the J gene TRBJ1-4; 7 bases line up with TRBD1. Per the germline V gene, CDR1 is SGHRS and CDR2 is YFSETQ. The CDR3 sequence is 14 residues long. V trimming: 4 bases; J trimming: 4 bases; junction bases outside the gene matches: 4. The CDR3 bases are TGCGCCAGCAGCCTGGGACAGAATAATGAAAAACTGTTTTTT. It specifies CASSLGQNNEKLFF.

This clone has only one observation. The rearrangement links TRBV10-3 to TRBJ1-6; 11 bases are a match to TRBD1. V lost 2 bases and J lost 11; bases outside the gene matches: 2. The germline gives CDR1 ENHRY, CDR2 SYGVKD. There are 14 residues in the CDR3. This CDR3 reads CAISEGTGGAPLHF. The CDR3, as DNA: TGTGCCATCAGTGAGGGGACAGGGGGTGCACCCCTCCACTTT.

The rearrangement links TRBV19 to TRBJ1-1; D call uncertain. Deletions cut 7 bases from V and 0 bases from J, with 12 bases between. CDR3 size: 14 residues. Germline values: CDR1 LNHDA, CDR2 SQIVND (reference sequence). CDR3 in DNA: TGTGCCAGTACTTGGGGAGGGATGAACACTGAAGCTTTCTTT. Residues: CASTWGGMNTEAFF. Drawing the rest from reference TRBV19 and TRBJ1-1, the complete variable domain is DGGITQSPKYLFRKEGQNVTLSCEQNLNHDAMYWYRQDPGQGLRLIYYSQIVNDFQKGDIAEGYSVSREKKESFPLTVTSAQKNPTAFYLCASTWGGMNTEAFFGQGTRLTVV.

V gene TRBV7-2 combines with J gene TRBJ1-5, with unresolved D. The CDR3 spans 14 residues. V was trimmed by 5 bases and J by 6 bases, leaving 14 bases between them. Germline assignment: CDR1 SGHTA and CDR2 FQGNSA. CDR3 nucleotides: TGTGCCAGCAGCCCCCGCGGAGGGAGTCAGCCCCAGCATTTT. This codes for CASSPRGGSQPQHF.

The chain employs TRBV7-2 and TRBJ1-1; no firm D call. The CDR3 covers 15 residues. The V and J ends lost 5 bases and 0 bases respectively, with 13 bases between them. Per the germline V gene, CDR1 is SGHTA and CDR2 is FQGNSA. The CDR3 is CASSPPRFLNTEAFF. CDR3 sequence (DNA): TGTGCCAGCAGCCCCCCCAGGTTTCTGAACACTGAAGCTTTCTTT. The full variable domain, completed using reference TRBV7-2 and TRBJ1-1, is GAGVSQSPSNKVTEKGKDVELRCDPISGHTALYWYRQSLGQGLEFLIYFQGNSAPDKSGLPSDRFSAERTGGSVSTLTIQRTQQEDSAVYLCASSPPRFLNTEAFFGQGTRLTVV.

This clone was counted a single time. The junction departs from germline at one end; a sequencing error may be responsible. The rearrangement joins TRBV12-3 or TRBV12-4 to TRBJ1-1, with D uncertain. The CDR3 is 13 amino acids. In nucleotides, the CDR3 is TGTGCCAGCAGTAGTATAGTGAACGCTGAAGCTTTCTTT. Protein product: CASSSIVNAEAFF.

This clone was found a few times. V is TRBV10-1 and J is TRBJ1-3, with a weak D call TRBD1 (6 bases). Germline CDR1 reads WNHNN; CDR2 reads SYGVQD (reference sequence). The germline V and J ends were trimmed by 0 bases and 4 bases, with 13 bases remaining between them. The CDR3 totals 16 residues. The CDR3 spells CASSESSGGLGNTIYF. Written as DNA, the CDR3 is TGCGCCAGCAGTGAGTCAAGTGGGGGCCTCGGAAACACCATATATTTT.

J is TRBJ2-7 and V is TRBV2; no clear D gene. The germline V gene has CDR1 SNHLY and CDR2 FYNNEI. The V end lost 9 bases, the J end lost 3 bases, and 9 bases lay between the germline ends. The CDR3 runs 11 residues. The CDR3: CASKTGYEQYF. For the CDR3, the DNA is TGTGCCAGTAAAACCGGCTACGAGCAGTACTTC.

This chain joins TRBV30 and TRBJ1-2; 8 nucleotides align to TRBD1. The CDR3 is made up of 13 amino acids. Trimming took 7 bases from V and 6 from J; bases not matched to a gene: 10. The germline CDR1 and CDR2 sequences are GTSNPN and SVGIG (reference sequence). The CDR3 sequence is CAFLDREVHGYTF. The CDR3 nucleotides read TGTGCCTTCCTGGACAGGGAAGTCCATGGCTACACCTTC. The full variable domain, its missing parts supplied by reference TRBV30 and TRBJ1-2, is SQTIHQWPATLVQPVGSPLSLECTVEGTSNPNLYWYRQAAGRGLQLLFYSVGIGQISSEVPQNLSASRPQDRQFILSSKKLLLSDSGFYLCAFLDREVHGYTFGSGTRLTVV.

The chain couples TRBV28 to TRBJ1-5; no reliable D call. Germline CDR1 is MDHEN and CDR2 is SYDVKM. The CDR3 is made up of 12 amino acids. V shed 7 bases and J shed 6 bases, with 10 bases lying between them. CDR3 in DNA: TGTGCCAGCACCCAAACTGGTCAGCCCCAGCATTTT. Its protein is CASTQTGQPQHF.

The genes are TRBV6-5 and TRBJ1-5, with TRBD1 matching 8 bases. The CDR3 extends over 13 amino acids. V was pared by 6 bases and J by 7 bases, with 5 bases of the junction left unmatched. The germline CDR1 and CDR2 sequences are MNHEY and SVGAGI. The CDR3 bases are TGTGCCAGCAGCCCCGACAGGGGACAGCCCCAGCATTTT. Translating it yields CASSPDRGQPQHF.

V is TRBV6-5 and J is TRBJ1-2; 11 bases align to TRBD1. Germline CDR1 reads MNHEY; CDR2 reads SVGAGI. The CDR3 spans 15 residues. J gave up 6 bases and V 7 bases, and 10 bases lay outside the gene matches. The CDR3 is CASTPDRGLINGYTF. CDR3 DNA: TGTGCCAGCACTCCGGACAGGGGGCTTATCAATGGCTACACCTTC.

V is TRBV7-2 and J is TRBJ1-5; no definite D call. Trimming pared 5 bases from V and 6 bases from J, leaving 8 bases between. The CDR3 consists of 12 residues. From germline, CDR1 is SGHTA and CDR2 FQGNSA. The CDR3 protein is CASSILTQPQHF. The CDR3 coding sequence is TGTGCCAGCAGCATACTTACTCAGCCCCAGCATTTT.

This clone has a count of ten or more. The chain couples TRBV7-2 to TRBJ2-1; 7 bases agree with TRBD2. CDR1 is SGHTA and CDR2 is FQGNSA in the germline V gene. The length of the CDR3 is 15 residues. The J segment lost 5 bases and the V segment lost 1 base, leaving 5 bases of the junction unmatched. The CDR3 sequence is CASSLVGGPDNEQFF. For the CDR3, the DNA is TGTGCCAGCAGCTTAGTGGGAGGGCCCGACAATGAGCAGTTCTTC.

This chain uses TRBV20-1 with TRBJ1-1, with 7 nucleotides matching TRBD1. Germline V gene sequence: CDR1 DFQATT, CDR2 SNEGSKA (reference sequence). This CDR3 contains 11 residues. V dropped 2 bases and J dropped 10; count of bases not matched to a gene: 4. The CDR3, as DNA: TGCAGTGCTAGATTGGACAGGCCAGCTTTCTTT. Translating it yields CSARLDRPAFF.

The J gene is TRBJ1-1, the V gene TRBV12-3 or TRBV12-4, with D unresolved. Trimming took off 6 bases at V and 3 bases at J, with 11 bases between the two ends. The length of the CDR3 is 13 residues. Here the CDR3 DNA reads TGTGCCAGCAGCTCACGCACAGACACTGAAGCTTTCTTT. It encodes CASSSRTDTEAFF.

The genes are TRBV30 and TRBJ2-1; D may be TRBD2 (5 bases). Trimming shortened V by 2 bases and J by 5 bases, and 16 bases separated the two germline ends. CDR3 length equals 15 residues. The germline gives CDR1 GTSNPN, CDR2 SVGIG (reference sequence). The chain's CDR3 is CAWSPRGALDNEQFF. The CDR3 nucleotides read TGTGCCTGGAGTCCTCGGGGAGCCCTTGACAATGAGCAGTTCTTC.

The chain links TRBV6-5 to TRBJ2-1, with 7 bases aligning to TRBD1. V was clipped by 8 bases and J by 5 bases; unmatched bases: 9. This CDR3 region has 14 residues. Germline CDR1 is MNHEY and CDR2 is SVGAGI. CDR3 DNA sequence: TGTGCCAGCCGCACCGGGACAGTTGACAATGAGCAGTTCTTC. This encodes CASRTGTVDNEQFF.

This chain links TRBV3-1 (or the pseudogene TRBV3-2) with TRBJ2-7; D gene ambiguous. V was clipped by 1 base and J by 0 bases, with 16 bases between them. CDR1 is LGHDT, CDR2 YNNKEL, per germline (reference sequence). The CDR3 extends over 17 amino acids. The CDR3 reads CASSQGTDLTRSYEQYF. In nucleotides, the CDR3 is TGTGCCAGCAGCCAAGGTACAGATTTAACCCGCTCCTACGAGCAGTACTTC.

The J gene is TRBJ1-1, the V gene TRBV28; a possible D gene is TRBD1 (5 bases). The CDR3 consists of 15 residues. CDR1 and CDR2 from the germline V gene are MDHEN and SYDVKM. Trimming removed 6 bases at V and 4 bases at J, with 18 bases between. The CDR3 region has the DNA TGTGCCAGCAGACCGCTCGACAAGGGGATCACTGAAGCTTTCTTT. Its protein product is CASRPLDKGITEAFF.

The CDR3, as DNA: TGTGCCAGCAGCCGGGGACAGGGGGCCAGGTACGAGCAGTACTTC. This sequence encodes CASSRGQGARYEQYF. The V gene is TRBV3-1 (or the pseudogene TRBV3-2), the J gene TRBJ2-7; TRBD1 agrees at 12 bases. Germline V gene data show CDR1 as LGHDT and CDR2 as YNNKEL (reference sequence). The J segment lost 4 bases and the V segment lost 4 bases, leaving 5 bases of the junction unmatched. This CDR3 contains 15 residues.

This clone was seen only once. V usage is TRBV15 and J usage is TRBJ2-6; TRBD1 agrees at 7 bases. Germline CDR1 LNHNV, CDR2 YYDKDF (reference sequence). The CDR3 extends over 18 amino acids. V was pared by 1 base and J by 0 bases, with 6 bases of the junction left unmatched. CDR3 nucleotides: TGTGCCACCAGCAGAGTGGGACAGACCCTCTCTGGGGCCAACGTCCTGACTTTC. Its protein product is CATSRVGQTLSGANVLTF.